The T cell receptor beta chain described here comes from a study of T cell responses to AZD1222 COVID-19 vaccine. This table comes from immunoSEQ multiplex PCR, and its TCRdb copy is limited to in-frame clones, with some not included. This sample has some 180,000 clones; 85% to 95% occur once, and the top ten carry around 0.97%. V shed 2 bases and J shed 0 bases, with 8 bases lying between them. This CDR3 comprises 15 residues. The germline gives CDR1 MNHNS, CDR2 SASEGT. Concerning this clone itself: Its cognate antigen is unknown.

Study conclusions and caveats: The reported proportion of spike-specific TCRs targeting unmutated variant regions was nearly half. Possibly, clonal diversity was underestimated; donors were largely white British and included more females. Repertoire samples came only from after the peak T cell response.

The specimen comprised peripheral blood, sampled 28 days after the second dose of the MenACWY control vaccine. The chain has TRBV6-1 and TRBJ1-5; D is unresolved. This TCR was recovered from an adult who received the MenACWY meningococcal vaccine as a control. CDR3 sequence: CASSETSLSNQPQHF. The CDR3 DNA follows: TGTGCCAGCAGTGAAACAAGCCTTAGCAATCAGCCCCAGCATTTT.